One and the same sample provided the 24 T cell receptor beta chains below, sequenced in a study of blood T cells in healthy people across ages. With a J-beta primer mix and a sample-barcoded 5' primer, a second PCR ran roughly 6 to 12 cycles. One entry per CDR3 protein, called by TCRdb with MiXCR from the 5' RACE reads. The sample comprises about 1.5 million distinct CDR3 sequences, 40% to 45% of which are singletons, and more than 4% rests with the top ten. Sequencing used blood. These receptors were obtained from a woman between 18 and 30 years old in good health.

V usage is TRBV2 and J usage is TRBJ2-1; D uncertain. Per germline, CDR1 SNHLY and CDR2 FYNNEI. CDR3 length: 13 amino acids. Trimming left V 2 bases short and J 4 bases short, with 6 bases between. Here the CDR3 reads CASSETHYNEQFF. Here the CDR3 DNA reads TGTGCCAGCAGTGAAACCCATTACAATGAGCAGTTCTTC.

This chain connects TRBV6-2 or TRBV6-3 to TRBJ2-3, with D possibly being TRBD2 (6 bases). The CDR3 totals 14 residues. CDR1 and CDR2 from the germline V gene are MNHEY and SVGEGT. Between the trimmed V and J ends, which lost 9 bases and 8 bases, there was a span of 21 bases. DNA of the CDR3: TGTGCCAGTACCCAGAGACTAGAATTGGGTACGCAGTATTTT. It specifies CASTQRLELGTQYF.

This rearrangement joins TRBV7-9 to TRBJ2-7, with D possibly being TRBD1 (6 bases). V was cut by 5 bases and J by 0 bases, with 14 bases left in between. The CDR3 contains 15 residues. Germline CDR1 is SEHNR and CDR2 is FQNEAQ (reference sequence). The CDR3 is CASSETGTPSYEQYF. The CDR3 DNA reads TGTGCCAGCAGCGAGACCGGGACACCCTCCTACGAGCAGTACTTC.

This clonotype was observed a handful of times. The chain carries TRBV24-1 and TRBJ2-1; D is undetermined. Looked up from germline, CDR1 is KGHDR and CDR2 is SFDVKD. With 3 bases removed from V and 9 bases from J, the gap between germline ends came to 8 bases. The CDR3 is made up of 12 amino acids. DNA of the CDR3: TGTGCCACCAGTGATATCCCCCCTGAGCAGTTCTTC. Translating it yields CATSDIPPEQFF.

This clonotype was found many times. The CDR3 region is CASSPRTGNEKLFF. The DNA for the CDR3 is TGTGCCAGCTCACCGCGGACAGGGAATGAAAAACTGTTTTTT. J is TRBJ1-4 and V is TRBV18, with 8 bases identical to TRBD1. The CDR3 spans 14 residues. Germline V CDR1 and CDR2: KGHSH, LQKENI. V gave up 3 bases and J gave up 5 bases; unmatched junction bases: 2.

This clonotype was counted only a few times. V usage is TRBV11-1 and J usage is TRBJ2-7; 9 bases agree with TRBD1. Germline V gives CDR1 SGHAT, CDR2 FQDESV (reference sequence). Germline trimming cut 1 base from V and 0 bases from J; bases unmatched to any gene: 4. This CDR3 comprises 16 residues. The CDR3: CASSLVGQGYSYEQYF. The CDR3 DNA reads as TGTGCCAGCAGCTTAGTTGGACAGGGGTACTCCTACGAGCAGTACTTC.

The rearrangement joins TRBV7-9 to TRBJ2-1; TRBD1 agrees at 8 bases. V shed 5 bases and J 9 bases; nucleotides not matched to a gene: 12. Germline V gene sequence: CDR1 SEHNR, CDR2 FQNEAQ (reference sequence). The CDR3 is made up of 15 amino acids. The CDR3 DNA reads as TGTGCCAGCAGCCAACGGGGGACAGGTCAGGGTGAGCAGTTCTTC. Its protein is CASSQRGTGQGEQFF. The full variable domain, its missing parts supplied by reference TRBV7-9 and TRBJ2-1, is DTGVSQNPRHKITKRGQNVTFRCDPISEHNRLYWYRQTLGQGPEFLTYFQNEAQLEKSRLLSDRFSAERPKGSFSTLEIQRTEQGDSAMYLCASSQRGTGQGEQFFGPGTRLTVL.

This clonotype was seen a few times. The chain combines TRBV4-1 with TRBJ2-4; D remains unclear. The J call is doubtful: the DNA matches TRBJ2-5 better. The CDR3 extends over 14 amino acids. CDR1 and CDR2 from the germline V gene are MGHRA and YSYEKL. The CDR3 protein is CASSQGQQIETQYF. The CDR3 bases are TGCGCCAGCAGCCAGGGCCAGCAAATAGAGACCCAGTACTTC.

This clonotype showed up just a few times. This chain connects TRBV27 to TRBJ2-7; D might be TRBD2 (5 bases). Deletions cut 5 bases from V and 2 bases from J, with 13 bases between. The CDR3 loop spans 14 amino acids. Germline CDR1 and CDR2: MNHEY and SMNVEV (reference sequence). The CDR3 bases are TGTGCCAGCAGTGTCCTAGGAGGTACCTACGAGCAGTACTTC. Protein product: CASSVLGGTYEQYF.

This chain joins TRBV6-5 and TRBJ1-6; D not resolved. The ends were cut back, 0 bases at V and 1 base at J, with 4 bases in the middle. The CDR3 sequence is 15 residues long. The germline V gene has CDR1 MNHEY and CDR2 SVGAGI. CDR3 sequence reads: CASSYSRSYNSPLHF. The CDR3 DNA sequence: TGTGCCAGCAGTTACTCGAGGTCCTATAATTCACCCCTCCACTTT.

The J gene is TRBJ1-1, the V gene TRBV14, with D possibly being TRBD1 (5 bases). CDR1 and CDR2 from the germline V gene are SGHDN and FVKESK. Trimming stripped 5 bases from V and 11 bases from J, with 18 bases between. This CDR3 region has 13 residues. The CDR3 nucleotides are TGTGCCAGCAGCACTCTGCTCCAGGGAGAGGCTTTCTTT. Translating it yields CASSTLLQGEAFF.

V usage is TRBV6-5 and J usage is TRBJ1-1; D call uncertain. CDR3 length equals 14 residues. Trimming removed 1 base at V and 4 bases at J, with 10 bases between. Germline V lookup: CDR1 MNHEY, CDR2 SVGAGI. The CDR3 spells CASSYWKGRTEAFF. For the CDR3, the DNA is TGTGCCAGCAGTTACTGGAAGGGCCGCACTGAAGCTTTCTTT.

In its sample, this clonotype was seen many times. Written as DNA, the CDR3 is TGTGCCAGCAGTTTGCTTGCCTACTTAAATACGCAGTATTTT. Residues: CASSLLAYLNTQYF. The V gene is TRBV12-3 or TRBV12-4, the J gene TRBJ2-3; D is undetermined. The CDR3 is 14 amino acids. V dropped 3 bases and J dropped 7 bases, with 14 bases sitting between them.

This chain connects TRBV12-3 or TRBV12-4 to TRBJ2-4, with D possibly matching TRBD2 (5 bases). Trimming removed 4 bases at V and 13 bases at J, with 14 bases between. This CDR3 is 12 amino acids long. CDR3 amino acids: CASSSQSTGQYF. CDR3 DNA sequence: TGTGCCAGCAGTTCCCAGAGTACGGGGCAGTACTTC.

In regard to this clonotype: Given the absence of the conserved phenylalanine or tryptophan at the CDR3 end, a read error is likely. The V and J genes are TRBV6-2 or TRBV6-3 and TRBJ2-5; maybe TRBD2 (6 bases). The J call may be in error: the DNA end matches TRBJ2-7 better. The CDR3 covers 13 residues. From germline, CDR1 is MNHEY and CDR2 SVGEGT. The CDR3 DNA reads TGTGCCAGCATGGGGACTGTCTCCTACGAGCAGTACTCC. This codes for CASMGTVSYEQYS.

V is TRBV4-2 and J is TRBJ2-1; maybe TRBD1 (5 bases). The V end lost 5 bases, the J end lost 0 bases, and 11 bases lay between the germline ends. Germline CDR1 and CDR2: LGHNA and YNFKEQ. The CDR3 contains 15 residues. CDR3 protein: CASSEGVPSYNEQFF. The CDR3 DNA is TGTGCCAGCAGCGAAGGGGTTCCCTCCTACAATGAGCAGTTCTTC.

This chain connects TRBV28 to TRBJ1-2; D uncertain. Trimming removed 5 bases at V and 8 bases at J, with 9 bases between. Germline V CDR1 and CDR2: MDHEN, SYDVKM. CDR3 length: 11 residues. CDR3 loop: CASSDLRGYTF. In DNA form, the CDR3 reads TGTGCCAGCAGTGACCTTCGGGGCTACACCTTC.

This clonotype was observed a few times. The chain couples TRBV7-2 to TRBJ1-4; 7 bases are a match to TRBD1. This CDR3 spans 16 amino acids. Trimming at V came to 5 bases and at J to 3 bases, leaving 9 bases not matched to a gene. The germline CDR1 and CDR2 sequences are SGHTA and FQGNSA. Written as DNA, the CDR3 is TGTGCCAGCAGCCCTGGAAGGGGGCTGGCTAATGAAAAACTGTTTTTT. The encoded protein is CASSPGRGLANEKLFF.

A few counts support this clonotype. The chain links TRBV4-3 to TRBJ2-3, with 10 bases that match TRBD2. The germline V gene encodes CDR1 LGHNA and CDR2 YSLEER. V lost 1 base to trimming and J lost 4 bases; unmatched junction nucleotides: 8. The CDR3 loop spans 17 amino acids. CDR3 amino acids: CASSQGAASGRSDTQYF. In nucleotides, the CDR3 is TGCGCCAGCAGCCAAGGGGCGGCTAGCGGGAGATCAGATACGCAGTATTTT.

CDR3 sequence: CASSHLSTDTEAFF. The CDR3 DNA reads TGCGCCAGCAGTCACCTATCAACTGACACTGAAGCTTTCTTT. The chain recombines TRBV5-1 with TRBJ1-1; no definite D call. Germline V CDR1 and CDR2: SGHRS, YFSETQ. The ends were cut back, 5 bases at V and 3 bases at J, with 14 bases in the middle. The CDR3 consists of 14 residues.

Turning to this clonotype: At one end, the junction sequence differs from germline, possibly due to a read error. The V gene is TRBV20-1, the J gene TRBJ2-1; D is perhaps TRBD2 (6 bases). The CDR3 consists of 14 residues. Looked up from germline, CDR1 is DFQATT and CDR2 is SNEGSKA (reference sequence). The CDR3 nucleotides read TGCAGTGCTAGGCGGGGCGGAACCTACAATGGGCAGTTCTTC. Its translation: CSARRGGTYNGQFF.

This clonotype came up a few times. The rearrangement joins TRBV11-2 to TRBJ1-4, with D perhaps TRBD1 (5 bases). CDR1 SGHAT and CDR2 FQNNGV come from the germline V gene. This CDR3 has 14 residues. V shed 0 bases and J shed 8 bases, with 10 bases lying between them. The CDR3 reads CASSLDLGEEKLFF. CDR3 DNA: TGTGCCAGCAGCTTAGATTTGGGGGAAGAAAAACTGTTTTTT.

V gene TRBV11-2 combines with J gene TRBJ1-1; no definite D call. V shed 5 bases and J shed 1 base, with 11 bases lying between them. This CDR3 spans 14 amino acids. Germline CDR1 is SGHAT and CDR2 is FQNNGV. The CDR3 sequence is CASSQELGNTEAFF. The DNA for the CDR3 is TGTGCCAGCAGCCAAGAGTTAGGGAACACTGAAGCTTTCTTT.

This clonotype was seen only a few times. J is TRBJ2-3 and V is TRBV4-1, with D perhaps TRBD2 (5 bases). Germline CDR1 MGHRA, CDR2 YSYEKL. The CDR3 has 16 residues. Deletions cut 3 bases from V and 0 bases from J, with 13 bases between. This CDR3 is CASSHLGVGSTDTQYF. The DNA of the CDR3 is TGCGCCAGCAGCCACCTGGGAGTGGGGAGCACAGATACGCAGTATTTT.